This entry lists 28 T cell receptor beta chains sequenced from one sample in a study of blood T cell repertoires in COVID-19 (dated by TCRdb to 2019 to 2021). The library was generated by the immunoSEQ multiplex PCR assay. Imported from immuneACCESS, the table was reduced by TCRdb to in-frame sequences with V and J called. These copies leave out some clones; in studies compared against another copy, an unresolved V gene accounts for under half, and the cause of the remainder is not known. This sample has approximately 210,000 clones in its table, and 81% of those were observed once. The top ten hold more than 8.5% of the sample. Sequenced input: PBMCs or T cells enriched from blood (not recorded which). The receptor set was obtained from a woman between 45 and 60 years old with acute COVID-19.

The sample holds a few counts of this clone. The rearrangement joins TRBV7-2 to TRBJ2-1, with D possibly being TRBD2 (6 bases). Germline V gives CDR1 SGHTA, CDR2 FQGNSA. V was cut by 6 bases and J by 0 bases, with 18 bases left in between. The CDR3 length is 17 residues. The CDR3 loop reads CASRIGIGGNSYNEQFF. CDR3 nucleotides: TGTGCCAGCAGAATAGGGATCGGGGGTAACTCCTACAATGAGCAGTTCTTC. Full variable domain (outside the CDR3, taken from reference TRBV7-2 and TRBJ2-1): GAGVSQSPSNKVTEKGKDVELRCDPISGHTALYWYRQSLGQGLEFLIYFQGNSAPDKSGLPSDRFSAERTGGSVSTLTIQRTQQEDSAVYLCASRIGIGGNSYNEQFFGPGTRLTVL.

The genes are TRBV18 and TRBJ1-1, with TRBD1 as a possible D gene (6 bases). This CDR3 has 16 residues. Germline V gene sequence: CDR1 KGHSH, CDR2 LQKENI. V lost 3 bases and J 6 bases, leaving 20 bases between the germline ends. CDR3 sequence reads: CASSPVQGSVLAEAFF. CDR3 DNA: TGTGCCAGCTCACCGGTCCAGGGGAGTGTCTTGGCTGAAGCTTTCTTT.

This clone was recorded once. The chain couples TRBV7-2 to TRBJ2-7; 12 bases align to TRBD2. The CDR3 runs to 16 residues. The V segment lost 1 base and the J segment 7 bases; nucleotides outside the gene matches: 8. Looked up from germline, CDR1 is SGHTA and CDR2 is FQGNSA. The CDR3 DNA is TGTGCCAGCAGCTTAGTTGGGAACGGACTAGCGGGGGAGCAGTACTTC. Its translation is CASSLVGNGLAGEQYF.

The chain recombines TRBV28 with TRBJ1-2; D ambiguous. Trimming stripped 6 bases from V and 0 bases from J, with 17 bases between. The CDR3 sequence is 16 residues long. Germline V gene data show CDR1 as MDHEN and CDR2 as SYDVKM. The CDR3 DNA follows: TGTGCCAGCAGCAACCGACCGGGATCTTCTAACTATGGCTACACCTTC. Amino acid sequence: CASSNRPGSSNYGYTF.

This chain joins TRBV7-8 and TRBJ1-6; D is uncertain. V shed 3 bases and J shed 6 bases, with 15 bases lying between them. This CDR3 is built from 16 residues. Germline CDR1 and CDR2: SGHVS and FQNEAQ. The CDR3 nucleotides read TGTGCCAGCAGCTTCGAAGGGATCGGGGTTAATTCACCCCTCCACTTT. Protein: CASSFEGIGVNSPLHF.

There are a few counts of this clone. The chain links TRBV3-1 (or the pseudogene TRBV3-2) to TRBJ2-3; TRBD2 aligns across 9 bases. J gave up 2 bases and V 1 base, and 4 bases lay outside the gene matches. Germline V gives CDR1 LGHDT, CDR2 YNNKEL (reference sequence). This CDR3 has 16 residues. The CDR3 sequence is CASSQGRGGATDTQYF. CDR3 coding DNA: TGTGCCAGCAGCCAAGGGCGCGGGGGGGCCACAGATACGCAGTATTTT.

V usage is TRBV7-6 and J usage is TRBJ1-4; a possible D gene is TRBD1 (6 bases). V dropped 5 bases and J dropped 10 bases, with 20 bases sitting between them. The CDR3 runs to 15 residues. Per germline, CDR1 SGHVS and CDR2 FNYEAQ. The CDR3 bases are TGTGCCAGCAGCGCCACTGCGGGGGCAGGCGGAAAACTGTTTTTT. This gives the protein CASSATAGAGGKLFF.

This chain uses TRBV27 with TRBJ2-1; 8 positions match TRBD1. The CDR3 is 14 amino acids. V lost 6 bases, J lost 8 bases, and 9 bases stayed unmatched. Germline V gene sequence: CDR1 MNHEY, CDR2 SMNVEV (reference sequence). CDR3 sequence reads: CASSRTGRVDEQFF. CDR3 sequence (DNA): TGTGCCAGCAGCCGGACAGGGCGAGTCGATGAGCAGTTCTTC.

J is TRBJ2-3 and V is TRBV4-2, with D possibly matching TRBD2 (5 bases). This CDR3 is built from 15 residues. V lost 1 base, J lost 0 bases, and 8 bases lay in between. CDR1 and CDR2 (germline): LGHNA, YNFKEQ. The CDR3 sequence: CASSQVGGSTDTQYF. The CDR3 DNA reads TGTGCCAGCAGCCAAGTGGGCGGGAGCACAGATACGCAGTATTTT.

This clone was counted between two and nine times. V usage is TRBV7-2 and J usage is TRBJ2-1; tentatively, D is TRBD2 (5 bases). V was trimmed by 0 bases and J by 4 bases, leaving 10 bases between them. The CDR3 sequence is 15 residues long. Germline V lookup: CDR1 SGHTA, CDR2 FQGNSA. The CDR3 spells CASSLANGGYNEQFF. CDR3 coding DNA: TGTGCCAGCAGCTTAGCGAATGGCGGGTACAATGAGCAGTTCTTC.

The rearrangement uses TRBV7-2 and TRBJ2-3, with a weak D call TRBD1 (5 bases). In germline, CDR1 is SGHTA, CDR2 FQGNSA. This CDR3 is 15 amino acids long. V shed 5 bases and J shed 2 bases, with 14 bases lying between them. CDR3 amino acids: CASSLTVVDTDTQYF. As DNA, the CDR3 is TGTGCCAGCAGCCTGACAGTGGTAGACACAGATACGCAGTATTTT. The complete variable domain, with remaining parts taken from reference TRBV7-2 and TRBJ2-3, reads GAGVSQSPSNKVTEKGKDVELRCDPISGHTALYWYRQSLGQGLEFLIYFQGNSAPDKSGLPSDRFSAERTGGSVSTLTIQRTQQEDSAVYLCASSLTVVDTDTQYFGPGTRLTVL.

This clone was detected once. The CDR3 nucleotides are TGCGCCAGCAGCCGGGAGGCTAGCGGGGGACTTTTAGATACGCAGTATTTT. This gives the protein CASSREASGGLLDTQYF. This chain links TRBV5-1 with TRBJ2-3; 10 bases map to TRBD2. The trim removed 4 bases at V and 5 bases at J, leaving 13 bases unmatched. Germline V gives CDR1 SGHRS, CDR2 YFSETQ. The CDR3 has 17 amino acids.

The V gene is TRBV18, the J gene TRBJ2-2; TRBD2 aligns across 7 bases. V was pared by 3 bases and J by 7 bases, with 2 bases of the junction left unmatched. The CDR3 totals 13 residues. The germline gives CDR1 KGHSH, CDR2 LQKENI. Here the CDR3 reads CASSPGGNGELFF. In DNA form, the CDR3 reads TGTGCCAGCTCACCGGGAGGGAACGGGGAGCTGTTTTTT. Full variable domain (outside the CDR3, taken from reference TRBV18 and TRBJ2-2): NAGVMQNPRHLVRRRGQEARLRCSPMKGHSHVYWYRQLPEEGLKFMVYLQKENIIDESGMPKERFSAEFPKEGPSILRIQQVVRGDSAAYFCASSPGGNGELFFGEGSRLTVL.

This chain uses TRBV11-3 with TRBJ2-2; 14 positions match TRBD2. The CDR3 is made up of 15 amino acids. The V segment lost 5 bases and the J segment 6 bases; nucleotides outside the gene matches: 2. CDR1 and CDR2 (germline): SGHNT, YENEEA. The CDR3 protein is CASSPGLAGAGELFF. The CDR3 region has the DNA TGTGCCAGCAGCCCGGGACTAGCGGGAGCCGGGGAGCTGTTTTTT.

The V call is TRBV4-3, the J call TRBJ2-7, with D possibly TRBD2 on 5 matching bases. Looked up from germline, CDR1 is LGHNA and CDR2 is YSLEER. The V end lost 0 bases, the J end lost 3 bases, and 12 bases lay between the germline ends. The CDR3 runs 15 residues. The CDR3, as DNA: TGCGCCAGCAGCCAAGAATACGGAGGCCGCTACGAGCAGTACTTC. It specifies CASSQEYGGRYEQYF.

This rearrangement joins TRBV19 to TRBJ1-5, with a possible D match to TRBD1 (5 bases). V was clipped by 1 base and J by 8 bases, with 9 bases between them. This CDR3 contains 13 residues. Germline V gene sequence: CDR1 LNHDA, CDR2 SQIVND (reference sequence). The CDR3 nucleotides read TGTGCCAGTAGTATAGCCGGGGGGGAGCCCCAGCATTTT. Translation: CASSIAGGEPQHF.

The chain employs TRBV7-8 and TRBJ2-3; 11 nucleotides agree with TRBD2. CDR3 length: 18 amino acids. The germline CDR1 and CDR2 sequences are SGHVS and FQNEAQ. The V gene end was trimmed by 3 bases and the J gene end by 2 bases; junction bases not matched to a gene: 10. CDR3 in DNA: TGTGCCAGCAGCTTTTTTTCGGCTAGCGGGGGGTCCACAGATACGCAGTATTTT. Protein: CASSFFSASGGSTDTQYF.

V usage is TRBV7-9 and J usage is TRBJ1-2, with D possibly matching TRBD1 (5 bases). Germline V gene sequence: CDR1 SEHNR, CDR2 FQNEAQ (reference sequence). The V end lost 3 bases, the J end lost 6 bases, and 17 bases lay between the germline ends. CDR3 length: 15 amino acids. CDR3 residues: CASSLQGMIADGYTF. CDR3 in DNA: TGTGCCAGCAGCTTGCAGGGAATGATTGCAGATGGCTACACCTTC.

V is TRBV19 and J is TRBJ1-1, with TRBD1 matching over 7 bases. V was clipped by 1 base and J by 0 bases; unmatched bases: 8. The CDR3 consists of 17 residues. CDR1 and CDR2 from the germline V gene are LNHDA and SQIVND (reference sequence). CDR3 sequence: CASSIGWDRAMNTEAFF. DNA for the CDR3: TGTGCCAGTAGTATAGGCTGGGACAGAGCTATGAACACTGAAGCTTTCTTT.

This clone was counted a few times. This chain links TRBV19 with TRBJ1-5; 7 bases match TRBD1. V dropped 7 bases and J dropped 2; count of bases not matched to a gene: 8. CDR1 is LNHDA, CDR2 SQIVND, per germline (reference sequence). This CDR3 has 15 amino acids. For the CDR3, the DNA is TGTGCCAGTATGAGGGGTCAGGGGGGCAATCAGCCCCAGCATTTT. Its translation is CASMRGQGGNQPQHF.

This clone was recorded only once. This sequence joins TRBV14 and TRBJ2-3, with D unresolved. The germline V and J ends were trimmed by 3 bases and 4 bases, with 5 bases remaining between them. There are 12 residues in the CDR3. The germline CDR1 and CDR2 sequences are SGHDN and FVKESK. CDR3: CASSHIPDTQYF. CDR3 DNA sequence: TGTGCCAGCAGCCACATCCCAGATACGCAGTATTTT. Based on the CDR3 plus reference TRBV14 and TRBJ2-3, the full variable domain is EAGVTQFPSHSVIEKGQTVTLRCDPISGHDNLYWYRRVMGKEIKFLLHFVKESKQDESGMPNNRFLAERTGGTYSTLKVQPAELEDSGVYFCASSHIPDTQYFGPGTRLTVL.

J is TRBJ2-5 and V is TRBV28; 9 nucleotides match TRBD2. Germline V CDR1 and CDR2: MDHEN, SYDVKM. This CDR3 is built from 16 residues. With V trimmed by 7 bases and J by 5 bases, 14 bases remained unmatched. This CDR3 reads CASTPLGGGAWETQYF. Written as DNA, the CDR3 is TGTGCCAGCACCCCCCTCGGCGGGGGGGCTTGGGAGACCCAGTACTTC. The variable domain in full, with the rest retrieved from reference TRBV28 and TRBJ2-5, is DVKVTQSSRYLVKRTGEKVFLECVQDMDHENMFWYRQDPGLGLRLIYFSYDVKMKEKGDIPEGYSVSREKKERFSLILESASTNQTSMYLCASTPLGGGAWETQYFGPGTRLLVL.

Concerning this clone itself: At one boundary the junction diverges from the germline segment, which might be a read error. The chain combines TRBV7-7 with TRBJ2-5; maybe TRBD2 (7 bases). In germline, CDR1 is SSHAT, CDR2 FNYEAQ (reference sequence). The CDR3 length is 15 residues. Here the CDR3 reads CASSLVGGAQETQYF. In DNA, the CDR3 is TGTGCTAGCAGCTTAGTGGGGGGGGCGCAAGAGACCCAGTACTTC.

In this sample, this clone is medium-sized. The rearrangement uses TRBV27 and TRBJ2-7; the D is unclear. Trimming stripped 5 bases from V and 2 bases from J, with 13 bases between. The CDR3 is 14 amino acids. CDR1 and CDR2 (germline): MNHEY, SMNVEV (reference sequence). CDR3 nucleotides: TGTGCCAGCAGTATGGGCAGAAACACCTACGAGCAGTACTTC. Its protein product is CASSMGRNTYEQYF.

V and J are TRBV4-3 and TRBJ1-6; possible D gene TRBD1, 5 bases. This CDR3 spans 20 amino acids. The germline gives CDR1 LGHNA, CDR2 YSLEER. The germline V and J ends were trimmed by 0 bases and 4 bases, with 22 bases remaining between them. The CDR3: CASSQDIGPGLGQYNSPLHF. The CDR3 DNA sequence: TGCGCCAGCAGCCAAGATATCGGTCCGGGACTCGGCCAATATAATTCACCCCTCCACTTT.

This chain connects TRBV4-3 to TRBJ2-7, with D possibly being TRBD1 (6 bases). CDR3 length: 20 residues. V was cut by 6 bases and J by 4 bases, with 34 bases left in between. Looked up from germline, CDR1 is LGHNA and CDR2 is YSLEER. CDR3 DNA sequence: TGCGCCAGCAGTCCCAACATCCTAGGTGGGTCGGCAGGGGCGACTTACGAGCAGTACTTC. Translation gives CASSPNILGGSAGATYEQYF.

The chain employs TRBV18 and TRBJ1-4; no clear D gene. Trimming stripped 3 bases from V and 6 bases from J, with 14 bases between. CDR1 and CDR2 (germline): KGHSH, LQKENI. The CDR3 length is 15 residues. CDR3 in DNA: TGTGCCAGCTCACCGGCGGCCGGGAGGGATGAAAAACTGTTTTTT. Its protein is CASSPAAGRDEKLFF. Together with reference TRBV18 and TRBJ1-4, the CDR3 gives the full variable domain: NAGVMQNPRHLVRRRGQEARLRCSPMKGHSHVYWYRQLPEEGLKFMVYLQKENIIDESGMPKERFSAEFPKEGPSILRIQQVVRGDSAAYFCASSPAAGRDEKLFFGSGTQLSVL.

The rearrangement uses TRBV28 and TRBJ1-5; 8 bases fit TRBD1. V dropped 6 bases and J dropped 6; count of bases not matched to a gene: 10. Germline CDR1 MDHEN, CDR2 SYDVKM. The CDR3 consists of 15 residues. The DNA of the CDR3 is TGTGCCAGCAGGGAGAGGACAGGGTGGGTTCAGCCCCAGCATTTT. Protein product: CASRERTGWVQPQHF.